These 27 T cell receptor beta chains share one sample of origin, sequenced in a study of cytomegalovirus exposure and HLA in healthy donors. Both 60 Vbeta primers and 13 Jbeta primers went into the PCR. TCRdb's table, derived via immunoSEQ multiplex PCR, lists solely in-frame clones and lacks some. The listing records approximately 46,000 clones. Sequencing input: PBMCs. The receptors shown here come from a male donor in good health and CMV-seronegative.

The genes are TRBV5-1 and TRBJ1-4; D might be TRBD1 (5 bases). Germline CDR1 SGHRS, CDR2 YFSETQ. The V and J ends lost 0 bases and 0 bases respectively, with 9 bases between them. The CDR3 sequence is 16 residues long. CDR3 bases: TGCGCCAGCAGCTTGGTTTCAGGGCCAACTAATGAAAAACTGTTTTTT. It codes for CASSLVSGPTNEKLFF.

The chain recombines TRBV10-3 with TRBJ1-2; unclear D gene. Trimming stripped 4 bases from V and 5 bases from J, with 8 bases between. From germline, CDR1 is ENHRY and CDR2 SYGVKD. The CDR3 spans 12 residues. The CDR3: CAISVFQYGYTF. The CDR3 DNA is TGTGCCATCAGTGTTTTTCAGTATGGCTACACCTTC.

The chain links TRBV7-9 to TRBJ2-1; TRBD2 matches 9 bases. The CDR3 sequence is 13 residues long. The germline V gene has CDR1 SEHNR and CDR2 FQNEAQ (reference sequence). Trimming took 3 bases from V and 15 from J; bases not matched to a gene: 9. The CDR3 nucleotides are TGTGCCAGCAGCTTGACTAGCGGAAATCCCCGGTTCTTC. Translating gives CASSLTSGNPRFF.

The chain employs TRBV19 and TRBJ1-3, with D unresolved. The germline gives CDR1 LNHDA, CDR2 SQIVND (reference sequence). Trimming cost V 4 bases and J 3 bases, with 10 bases left between them. The CDR3 is 14 residues long. CDR3 sequence: CASSTSSVGNTIYF. DNA for the CDR3: TGTGCCAGTAGTACAAGTTCAGTTGGAAACACCATATATTTT.

The chain combines TRBV18 with TRBJ1-2; the match to TRBD1 covers 7 bases. CDR1 is KGHSH and CDR2 is LQKENI in the germline V gene. J lost 7 bases, V lost 4 bases, and 12 bases had no gene match. The CDR3 totals 15 residues. This chain's CDR3 is CASSRTDRPSPGYTF. CDR3 in DNA: TGTGCCAGCTCACGGACGGACAGGCCTTCGCCTGGCTACACCTTC.

V and J are TRBV5-4 and TRBJ2-7; D may be TRBD1 (6 bases). Germline values: CDR1 SGHNT, CDR2 YYREEE (reference sequence). The CDR3 extends over 18 amino acids. Trimming removed 1 base at V and 1 base at J, with 21 bases between. The CDR3 reads CASSLRQGFLRGSYEQYF. In DNA form, the CDR3 reads TGTGCCAGCAGCTTGCGGCAGGGGTTTTTAAGAGGGTCCTACGAGCAGTACTTC.

J is TRBJ2-1 and V is TRBV28, with D maybe TRBD1 (5 bases). CDR1 is MDHEN, CDR2 SYDVKM, per germline. The CDR3 length is 10 residues. V dropped 8 bases and J dropped 9 bases, with 8 bases sitting between them. The CDR3 DNA is TGTGCCAGCGAAGGGGTTGAGCAGTTCTTC. Residues: CASEGVEQFF.

With regard to this clone: Other DNA sequences within the sample encode an identical CDR3. V usage is TRBV29-1 and J usage is TRBJ1-1; D ambiguous. Trimming pared 5 bases from V and 6 bases from J, leaving 16 bases between. The CDR3 consists of 13 residues. Germline CDR1 SQVTM, CDR2 ANQGSEA. CDR3 sequence (DNA): TGCAGCGTTCAACAAGGCTCGGGTGCTGAAGCTTTCTTT. The encoded protein is CSVQQGSGAEAFF.

This chain connects TRBV7-2 to TRBJ2-2; no reliable D call. Germline assignment: CDR1 SGHTA and CDR2 FQGNSA. The CDR3 runs to 14 residues. Between the trimmed V and J ends, which lost 0 bases and 6 bases, there was a span of 8 bases. The CDR3 protein is CASSLAMYSGELFF. As DNA, the CDR3 is TGTGCCAGCAGCTTAGCGATGTACTCCGGGGAGCTGTTTTTT.

This rearrangement joins TRBV30 to TRBJ1-1; 8 nucleotides align to TRBD1. J gave up 6 bases and V 0 bases, and 9 bases lay outside the gene matches. The CDR3 spans 15 residues. Germline V gene data show CDR1 as GTSNPN and CDR2 as SVGIG (reference sequence). The CDR3: CAWSVLGQGAAEAFF. The CDR3 DNA reads as TGTGCCTGGAGTGTACTCGGGCAGGGGGCCGCTGAAGCTTTCTTT.

V gene TRBV7-9 combines with J gene TRBJ1-2; 7 bases map to TRBD1. V dropped 5 bases and J dropped 0; count of bases not matched to a gene: 6. CDR3 length: 15 residues. CDR1 is SEHNR and CDR2 is FQNEAQ in the germline V gene (reference sequence). The CDR3 DNA reads TGTGCCAGCAGCGGTGGGACAGTCTCTAACTATGGCTACACCTTC. Its protein is CASSGGTVSNYGYTF.

The genes are TRBV19 and TRBJ2-1; D is uncertain. V lost 5 bases and J lost 9, with 8 bases in between. This CDR3 comprises 11 residues. The germline V gene encodes CDR1 LNHDA and CDR2 SQIVND (reference sequence). The CDR3 here is CASSRNSEQFF. The CDR3 DNA is TGTGCCAGTAGTCGAAACAGTGAGCAGTTCTTC.

CDR3 sequence reads: CASSTGELSYEQYF. CDR3 nucleotide sequence: TGTGCCAGCAGTACAGGGGAACTCTCCTACGAGCAGTACTTC. The genes are TRBV6-1 and TRBJ2-7; 7 positions agree with TRBD1. V shed 5 bases and J 0 bases; nucleotides not matched to a gene: 4. The CDR3 sequence is 14 residues long. Germline assignment: CDR1 MNHNS and CDR2 SASEGT.

The J gene is TRBJ1-4, the V gene TRBV29-1, with D tentatively TRBD1 (6 bases). Trimming took off 7 bases at V and 4 bases at J, with 10 bases between the two ends. The CDR3 sequence is 12 residues long. Germline-derived CDR1 and CDR2 are SQVTM and ANQGSEA. CDR3 nucleotides: TGCAGCGGAAGGACAGTTAATGAAAAACTGTTTTTT. The encoded protein is CSGRTVNEKLFF.

The chain couples TRBV14 to TRBJ2-7, with 9 bases lining up with TRBD1. J was trimmed by 10 bases and V by 4 bases; bases with no gene match: 2. The CDR3 has 11 amino acids. Germline V lookup: CDR1 SGHDN, CDR2 FVKESK. CDR3 in amino acids: CASSPGQGQYF. CDR3 nucleotides: TGTGCCAGCAGCCCGGGACAGGGACAGTACTTC.

The rearrangement joins TRBV7-9 to TRBJ2-2; D is unresolved. V lost 5 bases and J 5 bases, leaving 12 bases between the germline ends. CDR1 and CDR2 (germline): SEHNR, FQNEAQ (reference sequence). The CDR3 runs to 14 residues. The CDR3 coding sequence is TGTGCCAGCAGCCCTATTCACCCAACCGGGGAGCTGTTTTTT. It yields the protein CASSPIHPTGELFF.

The chain is built from TRBV27 and TRBJ1-2; D ambiguous. Per the germline V gene, CDR1 is MNHEY and CDR2 is SMNVEV (reference sequence). The V end lost 3 bases, the J end lost 4 bases, and 12 bases lay between the germline ends. This CDR3 is 14 amino acids long. The CDR3 loop reads CASSLGGMGYGYTF. The DNA for the CDR3 is TGTGCCAGCAGTTTGGGAGGAATGGGCTATGGCTACACCTTC.

The V call is TRBV5-1, the J call TRBJ2-7; 7 bases agree with TRBD1. Germline V gene lookup returns CDR1 SGHRS and CDR2 YFSETQ. After removal of 5 bases from V and 5 bases from J, the junction contained 7 bases not matched to a gene. This CDR3 is built from 13 residues. CDR3 protein: CASSTGDINEQYF. In DNA, the CDR3 is TGCGCCAGCAGTACAGGGGATATTAACGAGCAGTACTTC.

V is TRBV12-1 and J is TRBJ2-1; no DNA check was done on the table's D call, TRBD2. TRBV12-1 constitutes a pseudogene. The CDR3 sequence is 16 residues long. CDR3 nucleotide sequence: TGTGCCAGCAGCTCACGACTAGCGGCTTTGTACAATGAGCAGTTCTTC. As protein: CASSSRLAALYNEQFF.

V gene TRBV9 combines with J gene TRBJ2-3; D is possibly TRBD2 (5 bases). This CDR3 comprises 14 residues. CDR1 is SGDLS, CDR2 YYNGEE, per germline. V lost 0 bases and J 2 bases, leaving 7 bases between the germline ends. This chain's CDR3 is CASSVAGSTDTQYF. The CDR3 DNA follows: TGTGCCAGCAGCGTAGCGGGATCCACAGATACGCAGTATTTT.

The chain carries TRBV2 and TRBJ2-3; D unclear. The germline V gene has CDR1 SNHLY and CDR2 FYNNEI. The CDR3 loop spans 14 amino acids. The V end lost 7 bases, the J end lost 0 bases, and 11 bases lay between the germline ends. The CDR3 spells CASILAPSTDTQYF. Written as DNA, the CDR3 is TGTGCCAGCATTCTGGCCCCGAGCACAGATACGCAGTATTTT.

The chain combines TRBV13 with TRBJ1-1; D is uncertain. The V and J ends lost 8 bases and 1 base respectively, with 11 bases between them. The CDR3 is 13 amino acids. Germline V lookup: CDR1 PRHDT, CDR2 FYEKMQ (reference sequence). The CDR3 DNA reads TGTGCCAGCGGGCTCGGGAAGAACACTGAAGCTTTCTTT. This translates into CASGLGKNTEAFF. The variable domain in full, completed from reference TRBV13 and TRBJ1-1, reads AAGVIQSPRHLIKEKRETATLKCYPIPRHDTVYWYQQGPGQDPQFLISFYEKMQSDKGSIPDRFSAQQFSDYHSELNMSSLELGDSALYFCASGLGKNTEAFFGQGTRLTVV.

This rearrangement joins TRBV9 to TRBJ1-1, with D perhaps TRBD1 (5 bases). The CDR3 loop spans 13 amino acids. The V and J ends lost 2 bases and 1 base respectively, with 6 bases between them. Germline lookup yields CDR1 SGDLS and CDR2 YYNGEE. The CDR3 is CASSVDTNTEAFF. CDR3 bases: TGTGCCAGCAGCGTGGACACGAACACTGAAGCTTTCTTT.

The chain uses TRBV18 and TRBJ1-4; no definite D call. V was clipped by 6 bases and J by 8 bases, with 13 bases between them. The germline V gene encodes CDR1 KGHSH and CDR2 LQKENI. The CDR3 extends over 13 amino acids. The CDR3 loop is CASSPGDGEKLFF. The CDR3 DNA sequence: TGTGCCAGCTCCCCCGGGGATGGAGAAAAACTGTTTTTT. Full variable domain (outside the CDR3, taken from reference TRBV18 and TRBJ1-4): NAGVMQNPRHLVRRRGQEARLRCSPMKGHSHVYWYRQLPEEGLKFMVYLQKENIIDESGMPKERFSAEFPKEGPSILRIQQVVRGDSAAYFCASSPGDGEKLFFGSGTQLSVL.

This chain's CDR3 is CASSGLTSGGSREQFF. The CDR3 DNA reads as TGTGCCAGCTCCGGACTGACTAGCGGGGGTTCACGTGAGCAGTTCTTC. V is TRBV5-4 and J is TRBJ2-1, with 12 nucleotides matching TRBD2. Germline CDR1 SGHNT, CDR2 YYREEE (reference sequence). J was trimmed by 9 bases and V by 7 bases; bases with no gene match: 14. The CDR3 runs 16 residues. Together with reference TRBV5-4 and TRBJ2-1, the CDR3 gives the full variable domain: ETGVTQSPTHLIKTRGQQVTLRCSSQSGHNTVSWYQQALGQGPQFIFQYYREEENGRGNFPPRFSGLQFPNYSSELNVNALELDDSALYLCASSGLTSGGSREQFFGPGTRLTVL.

The V call is TRBV6-5, the J call TRBJ1-2; a weak D match, TRBD1 (5 bases). The CDR3 has 15 amino acids. The ends were cut back, 0 bases at V and 6 bases at J, with 14 bases in the middle. Germline V CDR1 and CDR2: MNHEY, SVGAGI. CDR3 in amino acids: CASSYSTSRGDGYTF. The DNA for the CDR3 is TGTGCCAGCAGTTACTCCACCTCTAGGGGTGATGGCTACACCTTC.

The CDR3 sequence: CASSQSPQGVEEQYF. The DNA of the CDR3 is TGCGCCAGCAGCCAGTCTCCCCAGGGGGTGGAAGAGCAGTACTTC. V is TRBV4-1 and J is TRBJ2-7; 7 bases line up with TRBD1. V lost 3 bases and J lost 7; bases outside the gene matches: 12. Germline CDR1 reads MGHRA; CDR2 reads YSYEKL. This CDR3 contains 15 residues.